This T cell receptor (beta chain) was obtained from a study of blood T cells in healthy people across ages. Findings and limits, study-wide: The fall in TCR beta diversity per million T cells was roughly linear with age.

Primed by a sample-barcoded 5' primer and a J-beta primer mix, a second PCR proceeded for about 7 to 12 cycles. TCRdb reprocessed the 5' RACE reads via MiXCR and lists one record per CDR3 protein. The sample holds 850,000 to 950,000 distinct CDR3 sequences; about 28% are singletons and the top ten take roughly 17%. Trimming left V 0 bases short and J 2 bases short, with 20 bases between. This CDR3 has 19 amino acids. Germline values: CDR1 SGHTA, CDR2 FQGNSA. Concerning this clonotype itself: The antigen remains unidentified.

The sequencing sample was made of blood. The rearrangement uses TRBV7-2 and TRBJ2-1; the D gene could be TRBD1 or TRBD2 (6 bases each). The receptor was derived from an elderly woman in good health. In nucleotides, the CDR3 is TGTGCCAGCAGCTTAGCCGGGGGCAGGGTCTCGTTGACCTACAATGAGCAGTTCTTC. This gives the protein CASSLAGGRVSLTYNEQFF.